These 18 T cell receptor beta chains were sequenced from one sample in a study of blood T cell repertoires in COVID-19. Repertoires were generated with immunoSEQ multiplex PCR, while TCRdb's copy carries only in-frame clones and drops some. The data contain roughly 400,000 clones, around nine tenths of them seen just once; the ten biggest clones take up about a tenth. The sequenced material came from PBMCs or T cells enriched from blood (not recorded which). The receptors were gathered from a woman aged 50 to 65 who had recovered from COVID-19.

This rearrangement joins TRBV5-5 to TRBJ1-1; D is unclear. The CDR3 runs 14 residues. Germline V gene lookup returns CDR1 SGHKS and CDR2 YYEKEE (reference sequence). V lost 1 base and J 0 bases, leaving 7 bases between the germline ends. CDR3 DNA sequence: TGTGCCAGCAGCTTGAATTTCATGAACACTGAAGCTTTCTTT. As protein: CASSLNFMNTEAFF.

The chain joins TRBV6-5 to TRBJ2-3, with D tentatively TRBD2 (7 bases). CDR1 and CDR2 from the germline V gene are MNHEY and SVGAGI. CDR3 size: 14 residues. The germline V and J ends were trimmed by 6 bases and 7 bases, with 17 bases remaining between them. The CDR3: CASSVAGAKYTQYF. The CDR3 DNA reads as TGTGCCAGCAGCGTCGCGGGGGCCAAGTATACGCAGTATTTT.

With regard to this clone: Because the CDR3's place on the DNA is in doubt, the DNA is left out and the CDR3 is given as listed by TCRdb. This chain joins TRBV20-1 and TRBJ1-5. The germline V gene has CDR1 DFQATT and CDR2 SNEGSKA (reference sequence). The CDR3 has 15 amino acids, counting both end residues. The CDR3: CSASTSGRGNQPQHF.

V gene TRBV30 combines with J gene TRBJ1-5; D perhaps matches TRBD1 (6 bases). Germline CDR1 GTSNPN, CDR2 SVGIG (reference sequence). Trimming pared 5 bases from V and 7 bases from J, leaving 18 bases between. CDR3 length: 14 amino acids. DNA of the CDR3: TGTGCCTGGGGAAAGGGGACCCAGGGGCAGCCCCAGCATTTT. Amino acids: CAWGKGTQGQPQHF.

This sequence joins TRBV29-1 and TRBJ1-1, with TRBD1 matching over 9 bases. The CDR3 runs to 15 residues. Germline V gene sequence: CDR1 SQVTM, CDR2 ANQGSEA. The junction had 8 bases not matched to a gene; V was cut back by 4 bases and J by 2 bases. For the CDR3, the DNA is TGCAGCGTTGCGGGTGGGGACAGGGCAAACACTGAAGCTTTCTTT. This sequence encodes CSVAGGDRANTEAFF.

The chain couples TRBV28 to TRBJ1-5; 7 nucleotides line up with TRBD1. This CDR3 contains 15 residues. The ends lost 3 bases at V and 9 bases at J; junction bases unmatched: 11. Germline V gene sequence: CDR1 MDHEN, CDR2 SYDVKM. The CDR3 loop reads CASSLLTGVVMPQHF. The CDR3 nucleotides are TGTGCCAGCAGTTTGCTAACAGGGGTGGTTATGCCCCAGCATTTT.

J is TRBJ2-7 and V is TRBV6-5, with D possibly being TRBD2 (6 bases). Trimming took off 4 bases at V and 0 bases at J, with 13 bases between the two ends. Germline V CDR1 and CDR2: MNHEY, SVGAGI. The CDR3 is 15 amino acids. CDR3 nucleotides: TGTGCCAGCAGTTCAAGCCGGGGGTACTCCTACGAGCAGTACTTC. Amino acids: CASSSSRGYSYEQYF.

This clone appeared once. The rearrangement links TRBV28 to TRBJ1-1; 8 nucleotides align to TRBD1. This CDR3 region has 13 residues. V lost 6 bases and J lost 5; bases outside the gene matches: 5. Germline CDR1 reads MDHEN; CDR2 reads SYDVKM. As DNA, the CDR3 is TGTGCCAGCAGCCCGGACAGGGATACTGAAGCTTTCTTT. It translates to CASSPDRDTEAFF.

V usage is TRBV5-1 and J usage is TRBJ1-6; D not resolved. Trimming took off 1 base at V and 5 bases at J, with 7 bases between the two ends. CDR1 and CDR2 from the germline V gene are SGHRS and YFSETQ. There are 14 residues in the CDR3. The CDR3 coding sequence is TGCGCCAGCAGCTTGTCCCGGGATAATTCACCCCTCCACTTT. Translated: CASSLSRDNSPLHF.

The gene calls are TRBV5-1 and TRBJ1-2, with D perhaps TRBD1 (5 bases). Trimming shortened V by 0 bases and J by 3 bases, and 9 bases separated the two germline ends. CDR3 length: 14 residues. Germline assignment: CDR1 SGHRS and CDR2 YFSETQ. This CDR3 is CASSLAVQDYGYTF. The CDR3 coding sequence is TGCGCCAGCAGCTTGGCTGTACAGGACTATGGCTACACCTTC. Variable domain in full (rest from reference TRBV5-1 and TRBJ1-2): KAGVTQTPRYLIKTRGQQVTLSCSPISGHRSVSWYQQTPGQGLQFLFEYFSETQRNKGNFPGRFSGRQFSNSRSEMNVSTLELGDSALYLCASSLAVQDYGYTFGSGTRLTVV.

As concerns this clone: Relative to the germline gene, one junction end is altered; a read error may explain this. The J gene is TRBJ1-1, the V gene TRBV7-9; D not resolved. The CDR3 has 8 amino acids. Germline assignment: CDR1 SEHNR and CDR2 FQNEAQ (reference sequence). CDR3 region: CASSFTQF. The CDR3 nucleotides read TGTGCCAGCAGCTTTACACAATTT.

This clone has a count of ten or more. V is TRBV4-2 and J is TRBJ2-5, with 9 bases fitting TRBD2. Germline assignment: CDR1 LGHNA and CDR2 YNFKEQ. The CDR3 has 15 residues. Trimming cost V 0 bases and J 1 base; bases outside gene matches: 0. The CDR3: CASSQERGGQETQYF. The CDR3 DNA reads TGTGCCAGCAGCCAAGAGCGGGGGGGCCAAGAGACCCAGTACTTC.

The chain links TRBV7-2 to TRBJ2-4, with 11 bases matching TRBD2. The germline V gene encodes CDR1 SGHTA and CDR2 FQGNSA. V shed 2 bases, J shed 8 bases, and the junction held 5 bases outside the gene matches. CDR3 length equals 15 residues. In nucleotides, the CDR3 is TGTGCCAGCAGCTTAATAGCGGGGGGGCGTGACATTCAGTACTTC. Translation: CASSLIAGGRDIQYF. Full variable domain (remainder filled in from reference TRBV7-2 and TRBJ2-4): GAGVSQSPSNKVTEKGKDVELRCDPISGHTALYWYRQSLGQGLEFLIYFQGNSAPDKSGLPSDRFSAERTGGSVSTLTIQRTQQEDSAVYLCASSLIAGGRDIQYFGAGTRLSVL.

The chain is built from TRBV5-1 and TRBJ1-4; a weak D match, TRBD1 (6 bases). Germline-derived CDR1 and CDR2 are SGHRS and YFSETQ. V gave up 2 bases and J gave up 4 bases, with 12 bases separating them. This CDR3 is built from 15 residues. CDR3 region: CASSLQGWGNEKLFF. The DNA of the CDR3 is TGCGCCAGCAGCTTACAGGGTTGGGGTAATGAAAAACTGTTTTTT. The full variable domain, with the rest looked up from reference TRBV5-1 and TRBJ1-4, is KAGVTQTPRYLIKTRGQQVTLSCSPISGHRSVSWYQQTPGQGLQFLFEYFSETQRNKGNFPGRFSGRQFSNSRSEMNVSTLELGDSALYLCASSLQGWGNEKLFFGSGTQLSVL.

This chain joins TRBV2 and TRBJ1-2; 8 bases agree with TRBD1. V lost 9 bases, J lost 6 bases, and 6 bases stayed unmatched. Germline CDR1 reads SNHLY; CDR2 reads FYNNEI. The length of the CDR3 is 12 residues. The chain's CDR3 is CARRTGRDGYTF. CDR3 DNA sequence: TGTGCCAGAAGGACAGGGAGGGATGGCTACACCTTC. The whole variable domain, filled in from reference TRBV2 and TRBJ1-2, reads EPEVTQTPSHQVTQMGQEVILRCVPISNHLYFYWYRQILGQKVEFLVSFYNNEISEKSEIFDDQFSVERPDGSNFTLKIRSTKLEDSAMYFCARRTGRDGYTFGSGTRLTVV.

The chain couples TRBV19 to TRBJ2-7; 8 positions match TRBD2. The germline V gene encodes CDR1 LNHDA and CDR2 SQIVND (reference sequence). V lost 10 bases and J lost 4; bases outside the gene matches: 12. The CDR3 is 14 amino acids. The CDR3 sequence: CATAPGGVGYEQYF. In nucleotides, the CDR3 is TGTGCCACGGCGCCCGGGGGGGTCGGGTACGAGCAGTACTTC.

This clone was counted once. This chain joins TRBV27 and TRBJ2-2; maybe TRBD1 (5 bases). The CDR3 has 13 residues. Trimming pared 6 bases from V and 1 base from J, leaving 6 bases between. Germline CDR1 is MNHEY and CDR2 is SMNVEV (reference sequence). The CDR3: CASRTGNTGELFF. The CDR3 bases are TGTGCCAGCAGAACAGGGAACACCGGGGAGCTGTTTTTT.

The CDR3 DNA follows: TGTGCCAGCAGTCGACTAGTCTTTGGGGAGACCCAGTACTTC. Translating it yields CASSRLVFGETQYF. This rearrangement joins TRBV2 to TRBJ2-5; weak D call: TRBD2 (6 bases). Germline V gene lookup returns CDR1 SNHLY and CDR2 FYNNEI. Trimming took 5 bases from V and 5 from J, leaving 15 bases between them. This CDR3 has 14 residues.